This T cell receptor (beta chain) appears in the sequencing data of a study of beta chain features in type 1 diabetes. The wider study: Across every sample, 85 million to 120 million sorted cells were examined in total.

The CDR3 runs 14 residues. Unmatched junction bases numbered 6, after V lost 3 bases and J lost 4 bases. The germline V gene encodes CDR1 SQVTM and CDR2 ANQGSEA. Reverse transcription of all isolated RNA meant that expressed TCRB transcripts were sequenced. Clones were read by immunoSEQ multiplex PCR, and TCRdb kept only the in-frame ones, dropping some. The table records 300,000 to 350,000 clones, less than 9.5% of them present only once. Sequencing used central memory CD4+ T cells from blood. This receptor was taken from a woman aged 18-35 years in good health. This sequence joins TRBV29-1 and TRBJ2-5, with TRBD1 matching 9 bases. CDR3: CSVEGQGSRETQYF. The DNA for the CDR3 is TGCAGCGTTGAGGGACAGGGATCGCGAGAGACCCAGTACTTC.